This T cell receptor beta chain emerged from a study of blood T cell repertoires in COVID-19. Background on the study: COVID-19 samples, acute and convalescent, were from the United States, Italy and Spain. PBMCs, B-cell-depleted T cells, or T cells provided the cDNA or gDNA that made up the material.

Authors' analysis steps: Estimated nucleated cell counts came from reference gene primer amplification. Generated by immunoSEQ multiplex PCR, the TCRdb table keeps only in-frame clones and is missing some. From that table come the V and J calls and clone size; the DNA was used to work out D and trimming. The data show under 300,000 clones, 90% seen once. The V end was cut by 3 bases, the J end by 7 bases, with 9 bases between. Germline CDR1 reads SGHAT; CDR2 reads FQNNGV. The CDR3 length is 12 residues. This sequence was found in a woman aged 55-70 years with COVID-19, enrolled during active disease. Sample: peripheral blood. The rearrangement uses TRBV11-2 and TRBJ1-1, with D unresolved. The DNA of the CDR3 is TGTGCCAGCAGCTTTGCGGGCCTTGAAGCTTTCTTT. This gives the protein CASSFAGLEAFF.